A single sample is the source of the 27 T cell receptor beta chains below, sequenced in a study of blood T cell repertoires in COVID-19. Method: immunoSEQ multiplex PCR; TCRdb's copy keeps in-frame clones and lacks some. The top ten clones hold about 25% of a sample with fewer than 60,000 clones, approximately 79% of them seen once. The specimen was peripheral blood. These TCRs come from a man aged 65 to 85 with acute or convalescent COVID-19.

The chain recombines TRBV5-1 with TRBJ2-2, with D perhaps TRBD1 (6 bases). The CDR3 loop spans 15 amino acids. V was shortened by 3 bases and J by 5 bases, with 14 bases between the two germline ends. From germline, CDR1 is SGHRS and CDR2 YFSETQ. DNA for the CDR3: TGCGCCAGCAGCTCCGACAGGTGGGAAACCGGGGAGCTGTTTTTT. Its protein is CASSSDRWETGELFF.

This clone is a singleton in its sample. The genes are TRBV6-1 and TRBJ1-2; TRBD1 matches 7 bases. The junction had 12 bases not matched to a gene; V was cut back by 4 bases and J by 4 bases. The CDR3 loop spans 16 amino acids. The germline gives CDR1 MNHNS, CDR2 SASEGT. CDR3 sequence (DNA): TGTGCCAGCAGTGTAGGGACAGTTAGCACATCCTATGGCTACACCTTC. Translated: CASSVGTVSTSYGYTF.

The CDR3 nucleotides are TGTGCCACCAGCAGATCGGGTGGACCCGGAGGTCAGCCCCAGCATTTT. Its protein product is CATSRSGGPGGQPQHF. This chain links TRBV15 with TRBJ1-5; D not resolved. The V end lost 2 bases, the J end lost 6 bases, and 17 bases lay between the germline ends. CDR3 length: 16 amino acids. Germline V gene lookup returns CDR1 LNHNV and CDR2 YYDKDF (reference sequence).

This sequence joins TRBV2 and TRBJ1-4; no clear D gene. The CDR3 sequence is 12 residues long. With 2 bases removed from V and 8 bases from J, the gap between germline ends came to 6 bases. CDR1 and CDR2 from the germline V gene are SNHLY and FYNNEI. As DNA, the CDR3 is TGTGCCAGCAGTGAATCGGGGGAAAAACTGTTTTTT. It encodes CASSESGEKLFF.

The CDR3 loop reads CAWTPGTANYGYTF. The CDR3 DNA reads TGTGCCTGGACACCCGGGACAGCTAACTATGGCTACACCTTC. The rearrangement uses TRBV30 and TRBJ1-2; 7 bases line up with TRBD1. The CDR3 has 14 residues. The V and J ends lost 4 bases and 0 bases, in that order; junction bases with no gene match: 5. CDR1 is GTSNPN and CDR2 is SVGIG in the germline V gene (reference sequence).

V is TRBV15 and J is TRBJ1-4; D might be TRBD1 (6 bases). Germline V gene data show CDR1 as LNHNV and CDR2 as YYDKDF (reference sequence). V was shortened by 0 bases and J by 5 bases, with 10 bases between the two germline ends. This CDR3 has 15 amino acids. CDR3 sequence (DNA): TGTGCCACCAGCAGAGATGGGGGCCCGAATGAAAAACTGTTTTTT. Residues: CATSRDGGPNEKLFF.

The V gene is TRBV10-2, the J gene TRBJ1-1, with a weak D call TRBD1 (5 bases). V was cut by 11 bases and J by 0 bases, with 13 bases left in between. The CDR3 extends over 13 amino acids. Germline values: CDR1 WSHSY, CDR2 SAAADI. The CDR3 DNA follows: TGCGCCTCCAGGGTTCTCATGAACACTGAAGCTTTCTTT. It codes for CASRVLMNTEAFF.

V gene TRBV28 combines with J gene TRBJ2-7; 9 nucleotides match TRBD1. V trimming: 6 bases; J trimming: 0 bases; junction bases outside the gene matches: 6. The CDR3 is 15 residues long. Germline V gene sequence: CDR1 MDHEN, CDR2 SYDVKM. The CDR3 DNA reads as TGTGCCAGCAGGCTGACAGGGGGGAGCTCCTACGAGCAGTACTTC. Residues: CASRLTGGSSYEQYF.

This clone was observed a few times. CDR3 sequence: CASSGTGRYEQYF. The CDR3 DNA reads as TGTGCCAGTAGTGGAACAGGCCGCTACGAGCAGTACTTC. This chain joins TRBV19 and TRBJ2-7; D perhaps matches TRBD1 (5 bases). Trimming left V 5 bases short and J 3 bases short, with 11 bases between. Germline V gene lookup returns CDR1 LNHDA and CDR2 SQIVND (reference sequence). The CDR3 runs 13 residues.

The gene calls are TRBV12-3 or TRBV12-4 and TRBJ2-1, with no clear D. The CDR3 extends over 13 amino acids. V lost 3 bases to trimming and J lost 7 bases, with 10 bases between them. In DNA form, the CDR3 reads TGTGCCAGCAGTTTTTCTAGTGGGAATGAGCAGTTCTTC. This gives the protein CASSFSSGNEQFF.

In its sample, this clone was seen once. The V and J genes are TRBV6-5 and TRBJ2-7, with 7 bases lining up with TRBD1. This CDR3 is 15 amino acids long. Per the germline V gene, CDR1 is MNHEY and CDR2 is SVGAGI. The ends lost 7 bases at V and 3 bases at J; junction bases unmatched: 12. The CDR3 bases are TGTGCCAGCAACCCAGGGGGTGGTCGCCTCTACGAGCAGTACTTC. Amino acid sequence: CASNPGGGRLYEQYF.

The chain combines TRBV6-5 with TRBJ2-5; 7 nucleotides align to TRBD1. Trimming removed 6 bases from V and 3 bases from J; junction bases left unmatched: 4. The CDR3 has 13 residues. Germline V gene data show CDR1 as MNHEY and CDR2 as SVGAGI. The CDR3 bases are TGTGCCAGCAGGGATGGACAGGAAGAGACCCAGTACTTC. Protein: CASRDGQEETQYF.

This chain links TRBV10-2 with TRBJ2-7; 10 bases are shared with TRBD2. The CDR3 covers 14 residues. With 6 bases clipped from V and 5 bases from J, the junction kept 7 bases outside the gene matches. Germline assignment: CDR1 WSHSY and CDR2 SAAADI. The CDR3 reads CASSPGLATNEQYF. CDR3 nucleotide sequence: TGCGCCAGCAGCCCGGGACTAGCGACCAACGAGCAGTACTTC.

The chain is built from TRBV29-1 and TRBJ2-3; 9 bases are shared with TRBD2. The CDR3 loop spans 14 amino acids. From germline, CDR1 is SQVTM and CDR2 ANQGSEA. The ends lost 8 bases at V and 2 bases at J; junction bases unmatched: 8. CDR3 residues: CSSRRLAVTDTQYF. The CDR3 bases are TGCAGCTCCCGGAGACTAGCGGTCACAGATACGCAGTATTTT.

The chain combines TRBV30 with TRBJ2-7; TRBD1 agrees at 10 bases. This CDR3 spans 15 amino acids. Trimming took 5 bases from V and 7 from J; bases not matched to a gene: 14. Looked up from germline, CDR1 is GTSNPN and CDR2 is SVGIG (reference sequence). The CDR3: CAWSYPRDRGGEQYF. The CDR3 coding sequence is TGTGCCTGGTCCTACCCTCGGGACAGGGGCGGGGAGCAGTACTTC.

The rearrangement joins TRBV7-9 to TRBJ2-1; 8 bases match TRBD1. J gave up 3 bases and V 4 bases, and 14 bases lay outside the gene matches. This CDR3 spans 18 amino acids. The germline CDR1 and CDR2 sequences are SEHNR and FQNEAQ (reference sequence). The CDR3 here is CASSSLLVDRDSYNEQFF. CDR3 sequence (DNA): TGTGCCAGCAGCTCGTTACTTGTGGACAGGGATAGCTACAATGAGCAGTTCTTC.

This chain joins TRBV5-6 and TRBJ1-5, with TRBD1 matching over 7 bases. Germline V gene lookup returns CDR1 SGHDT and CDR2 YYEEEE. There are 15 residues in the CDR3. The V segment lost 1 base and the J segment 4 bases; nucleotides outside the gene matches: 5. The CDR3 spells CASSLWDRENQPQHF. CDR3 coding DNA: TGTGCCAGCAGCTTGTGGGACAGAGAGAATCAGCCCCAGCATTTT.

V is TRBV19 and J is TRBJ2-5; no clear D gene. The V and J ends lost 3 bases and 5 bases respectively, with 13 bases between them. The CDR3 covers 14 residues. Germline-derived CDR1 and CDR2 are LNHDA and SQIVND (reference sequence). DNA of the CDR3: TGTGCCAGTAGTATTCTAGGCGAAGGTGAGACCCAGTACTTC. This codes for CASSILGEGETQYF. The full variable domain, its missing parts supplied by reference TRBV19 and TRBJ2-5, is DGGITQSPKYLFRKEGQNVTLSCEQNLNHDAMYWYRQDPGQGLRLIYYSQIVNDFQKGDIAEGYSVSREKKESFPLTVTSAQKNPTAFYLCASSILGEGETQYFGPGTRLLVL.

On this clone itself: A junction end diverges from the germline sequence, so it may reflect a read error. The rearrangement links TRBV3-1 (or the pseudogene TRBV3-2) to TRBJ2-1; 12 bases map to TRBD2. This CDR3 has 14 residues. The germline gives CDR1 LGHDT, CDR2 YNNKEL (reference sequence). In DNA form, the CDR3 reads TGTGCCAGCAGCCAAGATCTAGCGGGGGGGCCTAGAGTCTTC. Its translation is CASSQDLAGGPRVF.

The chain combines TRBV7-8 with TRBJ1-6; tentative D call: TRBD1 (6 bases). CDR3 length equals 16 residues. The V gene lost 6 bases and the J gene lost 0 bases, with 12 bases spanning the gap. The germline V gene has CDR1 SGHVS and CDR2 FQNEAQ. This chain's CDR3 is CASRIGQSSYNSPLHF. The CDR3 nucleotides are TGTGCCAGCAGGATCGGACAGAGCTCCTATAATTCACCCCTCCACTTT.

This clone came up once. The V call is TRBV6-5, the J call TRBJ2-2, with TRBD1 as a possible D gene (6 bases). This CDR3 spans 15 amino acids. The germline V gene encodes CDR1 MNHEY and CDR2 SVGAGI. Trimming cost V 7 bases and J 5 bases, with 17 bases left between them. CDR3 loop: CASNHRGRKTGELFF. The DNA of the CDR3 is TGTGCCAGCAACCATAGGGGGAGAAAAACCGGGGAGCTGTTTTTT.

The chain carries TRBV6-5 and TRBJ2-3, with D unclear. Trimming stripped 6 bases from V and 3 bases from J, with 10 bases between. Per the germline V gene, CDR1 is MNHEY and CDR2 is SVGAGI. This CDR3 is 13 amino acids long. CDR3 loop: CASRPLTTDTQYF. The CDR3 DNA reads TGTGCCAGCAGGCCGCTTACTACAGATACGCAGTATTTT.

This clone was detected a few times. The genes are TRBV27 and TRBJ1-4; no reliable D call. The ends were cut back, 0 bases at V and 8 bases at J, with 16 bases in the middle. The CDR3 runs 16 residues. From germline, CDR1 is MNHEY and CDR2 SMNVEV (reference sequence). The CDR3 is CASSLSITSTREKLFF. The CDR3 coding sequence is TGTGCCAGCAGTTTATCAATAACATCGACGAGGGAAAAACTGTTTTTT. Together with reference TRBV27 and TRBJ1-4, the CDR3 gives the full variable domain: EAQVTQNPRYLITVTGKKLTVTCSQNMNHEYMSWYRQDPGLGLRQIYYSMNVEVTDKGDVPEGYKVSRKEKRNFPLILESPSPNQTSLYFCASSLSITSTREKLFFGSGTQLSVL.

The chain recombines TRBV19 with TRBJ1-1; perhaps TRBD1 as D (5 bases). Germline V gene lookup returns CDR1 LNHDA and CDR2 SQIVND (reference sequence). With 5 bases removed from V and 1 base from J, the gap between germline ends came to 8 bases. This CDR3 spans 13 amino acids. CDR3 protein: CASSSTGNTEAFF. Written as DNA, the CDR3 is TGTGCCAGTAGTTCCACAGGGAACACTGAAGCTTTCTTT.

This clone has only one observation. This chain uses TRBV7-6 with TRBJ2-1; D perhaps matches TRBD2 (7 bases). V gave up 3 bases and J gave up 8 bases, with 11 bases separating them. Germline V lookup: CDR1 SGHVS, CDR2 FNYEAQ. This CDR3 has 13 amino acids. The CDR3 loop reads CASSFPGGDEQFF. The DNA for the CDR3 is TGTGCCAGCAGCTTTCCGGGGGGCGATGAGCAGTTCTTC. Looking up the rest from reference TRBV7-6 and TRBJ2-1 gives the full variable domain: GAGVSQSPRYKVTKRGQDVALRCDPISGHVSLYWYRQALGQGPEFLTYFNYEAQQDKSGLPNDRFSAERPEGSISTLTIQRTEQRDSAMYRCASSFPGGDEQFFGPGTRLTVL.

This clone appeared a few times. The chain links TRBV6-1 to TRBJ1-2; 8 positions agree with TRBD1. The CDR3 has 15 residues. Germline CDR1 MNHNS, CDR2 SASEGT. V shed 1 base, J shed 2 bases, and the junction held 3 bases outside the gene matches. The CDR3: CASSEGQGPNYGYTF. The CDR3 region has the DNA TGTGCCAGCAGTGAAGGACAGGGGCCCAACTATGGCTACACCTTC.

The chain carries TRBV21-1 and TRBJ2-6; the D call TRBD1 from the table was never checked on the DNA. TRBV21-1 is classified as a pseudogene. This CDR3 comprises 21 residues. CDR3 region: CASSKRVPGTGVYSGANVLTF. CDR3 nucleotides: TGTGCCAGCAGCAAGAGGGTCCCCGGGACAGGGGTTTATTCTGGGGCCAACGTCCTGACTTTC.